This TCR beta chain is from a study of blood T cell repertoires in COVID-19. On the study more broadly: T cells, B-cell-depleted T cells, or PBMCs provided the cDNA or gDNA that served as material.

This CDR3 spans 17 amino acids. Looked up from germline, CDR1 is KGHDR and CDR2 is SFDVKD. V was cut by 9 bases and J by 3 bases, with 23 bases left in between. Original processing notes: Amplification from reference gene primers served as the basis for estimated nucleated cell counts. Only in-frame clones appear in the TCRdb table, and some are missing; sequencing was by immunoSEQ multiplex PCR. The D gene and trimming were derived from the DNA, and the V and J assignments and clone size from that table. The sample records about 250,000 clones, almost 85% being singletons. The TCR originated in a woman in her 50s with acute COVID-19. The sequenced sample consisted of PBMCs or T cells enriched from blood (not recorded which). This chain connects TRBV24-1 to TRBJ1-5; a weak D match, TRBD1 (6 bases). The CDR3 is CATFWEQGRVDNQPQHF. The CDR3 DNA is TGTGCCACCTTTTGGGAACAGGGTCGGGTTGACAATCAGCCCCAGCATTTT.